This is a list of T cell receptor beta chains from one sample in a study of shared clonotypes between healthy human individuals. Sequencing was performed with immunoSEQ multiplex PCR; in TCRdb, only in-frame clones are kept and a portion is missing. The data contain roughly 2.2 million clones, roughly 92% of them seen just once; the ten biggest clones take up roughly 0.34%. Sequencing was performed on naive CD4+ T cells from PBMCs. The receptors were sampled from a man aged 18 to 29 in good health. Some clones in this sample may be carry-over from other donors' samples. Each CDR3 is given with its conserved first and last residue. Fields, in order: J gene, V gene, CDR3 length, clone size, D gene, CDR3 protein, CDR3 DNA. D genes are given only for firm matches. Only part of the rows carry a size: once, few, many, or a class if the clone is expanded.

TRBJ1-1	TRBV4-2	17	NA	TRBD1	CASSQEGGGRGLTEAFF	TGTGCCAGCAGCCAAGAGGGGGGTGGCAGGGGGCTAACTGAAGCTTTCTTT
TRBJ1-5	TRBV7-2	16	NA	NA	CASSLDFGRSNQPQHF	TGTGCCAGCAGCTTGGACTTTGGTCGTAGCAATCAGCCCCAGCATTTT
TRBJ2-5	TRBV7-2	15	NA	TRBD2	CASSPGTSIQETQYF	TGTGCCAGCAGCCCCGGGACTAGCATCCAAGAGACCCAGTACTTC
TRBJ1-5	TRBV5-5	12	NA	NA	CASSLPGQPQHF	TGTGCCAGCAGCTTGCCAGGTCAGCCCCAGCATTTT
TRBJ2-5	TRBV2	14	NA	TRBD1	CASSRGQGFGTQYF	TGTGCCAGCAGTCGGGGACAGGGGTTTGGGACCCAGTACTTC
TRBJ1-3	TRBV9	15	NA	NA	CASSTRTQPGNTIYF	TGTGCCAGCAGCACACGGACCCAGCCCGGAAACACCATATATTTT
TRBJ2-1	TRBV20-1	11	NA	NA	CSANLFNEQFF	TGCAGTGCTAACTTGTTCAATGAGCAGTTCTTC
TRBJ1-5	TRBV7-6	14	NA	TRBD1	CASSLQGSDQPQHF	TGTGCCAGCAGCCTACAGGGGTCGGATCAGCCCCAGCATTTT
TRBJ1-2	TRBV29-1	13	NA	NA	CSVSQGQEYGYTF	TGCAGCGTAAGTCAGGGGCAGGAATATGGCTACACCTTC
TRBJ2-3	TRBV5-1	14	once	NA	CASSPDSSTDTQYF	TGCGCCAGCAGCCCGGACAGTAGCACAGATACGCAGTATTTT
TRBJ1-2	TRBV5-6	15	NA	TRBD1	CASRAGQTSLRGYTF	TGTGCCAGCAGGGCGGGACAGACTAGCCTTAGAGGCTACACCTTC
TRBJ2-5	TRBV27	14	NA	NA	CASRSLDTGETQYF	TGTGCCAGCAGATCACTAGATACGGGAGAGACCCAGTACTTC
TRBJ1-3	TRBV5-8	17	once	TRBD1	CASSSGTGTVNGNTIYF	TGTGCCAGCAGCTCTGGGACAGGGACGGTAAACGGAAACACCATATATTTT
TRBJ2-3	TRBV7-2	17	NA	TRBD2	CASSLGWGLAGSDTQYF	TGTGCCAGCAGCTTAGGCTGGGGACTAGCCGGCTCAGATACGCAGTATTTT
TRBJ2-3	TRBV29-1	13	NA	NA	CSVEAGGGKTQYF	TGCAGCGTTGAAGCCGGAGGGGGTAAAACGCAGTATTTT
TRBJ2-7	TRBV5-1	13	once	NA	CASSQTGDYEQYF	TGCGCCAGCAGCCAGACTGGGGACTACGAGCAGTACTTC
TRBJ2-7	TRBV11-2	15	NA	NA	CASSGLGHSSYEQYF	TGTGCCAGCAGTGGACTCGGCCATTCGTCTTACGAGCAGTACTTC
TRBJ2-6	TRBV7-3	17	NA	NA	CASSKTASASGANVLTF	TGTGCCAGCAGCAAGACAGCGTCAGCCTCTGGGGCCAACGTCCTGACTTTC
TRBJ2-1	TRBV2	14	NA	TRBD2	CASSGTSGYNEQFF	TGTGCCAGCAGTGGGACTAGCGGTTACAATGAGCAGTTCTTC
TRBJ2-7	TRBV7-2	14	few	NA	CASSLVEGRHEQYF	TGTGCCAGCAGCTTAGTGGAGGGCCGCCACGAGCAGTACTTC
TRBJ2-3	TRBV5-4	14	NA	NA	CASSLPSDTDTQYF	TGTGCCAGCAGCTTGCCGTCCGACACAGATACGCAGTATTTT
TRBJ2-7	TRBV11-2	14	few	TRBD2	CASSPVAGGHEQYF	TGTGCCAGCAGCCCGGTGGCGGGAGGGCACGAGCAGTACTTC
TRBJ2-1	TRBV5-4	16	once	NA	CASSLATGLGDNEQFF	TGTGCCAGCAGCTTGGCCACAGGGCTTGGCGACAATGAGCAGTTCTTC
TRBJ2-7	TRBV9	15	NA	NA	CASSADGRRAGEQYF	TGTGCCAGCAGCGCAGACGGTCGCAGGGCTGGAGAGCAGTACTTC
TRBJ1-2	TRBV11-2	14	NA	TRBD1	CASGHQGARDGYTF	TGTGCCAGCGGACACCAGGGGGCAAGGGATGGCTACACCTTC
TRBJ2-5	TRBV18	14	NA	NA	CASSPPALTETQYF	TGTGCCAGCTCACCACCGGCCCTTACGGAGACCCAGTACTTC
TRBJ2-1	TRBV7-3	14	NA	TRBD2	CASSTSGSYNEQFF	TGTGCCAGCAGCACTAGCGGTTCCTACAATGAGCAGTTCTTC
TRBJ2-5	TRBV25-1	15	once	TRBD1	CASSDGQGPQETQYF	TGTGCCAGCAGTGACGGACAGGGTCCCCAAGAGACCCAGTACTTC
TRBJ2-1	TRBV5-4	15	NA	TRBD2	CASSPKGGGYNEQFF	TGTGCCAGCAGCCCTAAGGGCGGGGGTTACAATGAGCAGTTCTTC
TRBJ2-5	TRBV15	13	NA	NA	CATSRGTQETQYF	TGTGCCACCAGCAGAGGGACCCAAGAGACCCAGTACTTC
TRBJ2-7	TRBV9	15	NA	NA	CASSPTGTDYREQYF	TGTGCCAGCAGCCCAACGGGGACCGACTACCGCGAGCAGTACTTC
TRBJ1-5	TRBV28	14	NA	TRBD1	CASSPWPGGQPQHF	TGTGCCAGCAGCCCCTGGCCAGGGGGCCAGCCCCAGCATTTT
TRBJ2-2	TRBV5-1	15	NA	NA	CASSVGRPNTGELFF	TGCGCCAGCAGCGTGGGACGCCCGAACACCGGGGAGCTGTTTTTT
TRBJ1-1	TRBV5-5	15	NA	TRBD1	CASSLDRGLNTEAFF	TGTGCCAGCAGCCTAGACAGGGGGTTGAACACTGAAGCTTTCTTT
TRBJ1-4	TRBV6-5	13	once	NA	CASSNDIGAKLFF	TGTGCCAGCAGTAACGACATCGGTGCAAAACTGTTTTTT
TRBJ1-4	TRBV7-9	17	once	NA	CASSLVLEPTLHEKLFF	TGTGCCAGCAGCTTAGTTTTGGAACCGACCCTCCATGAAAAACTGTTTTTT
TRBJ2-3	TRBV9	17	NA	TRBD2	CASSVYRLADLTDTQYF	TGTGCCAGCAGCGTATATAGACTAGCGGACCTCACAGATACGCAGTATTTT